This T cell receptor beta chain was identified in a study of T-cell memory formation after mild COVID-19. The wider study: Largely, TCR clusters stayed within a single donor.

This clonotype was seen a single time. Its antigen is currently unknown. V lost 7 bases and J lost 7; bases outside the gene matches: 18. CDR1 and CDR2 from the germline V gene are SQVTM and ANQGSEA. The CDR3 loop spans 15 amino acids. Study observations and caveats: Contracting CD4+ clones were located mainly in CM and EM, and CD8+ clones in EMRA. Nothing confirmed that second-wave clones peaking on day 37 were specific for SARS-CoV-2.

TCRdb reanalysed the 5' RACE reads using MiXCR and keeps one entry per CDR3 protein. The sample includes about 440,000 distinct CDR3 sequences, about 20% of them seen just once. Sequenced material: PBMCs or a T cell subset sorted from them (not recorded which). This receptor was obtained from an adult woman who had mild COVID-19 (a few samples of this study predate the infection). Cell type and time point are not known. The rearrangement uses TRBV29-1 and TRBJ1-1, with 7 bases aligning to TRBD1. This CDR3 is CSAMVGTAILYEAFF. The DNA of the CDR3 is TGCAGCGCCATGGTCGGGACAGCGATTTTGTATGAAGCTTTCTTT.